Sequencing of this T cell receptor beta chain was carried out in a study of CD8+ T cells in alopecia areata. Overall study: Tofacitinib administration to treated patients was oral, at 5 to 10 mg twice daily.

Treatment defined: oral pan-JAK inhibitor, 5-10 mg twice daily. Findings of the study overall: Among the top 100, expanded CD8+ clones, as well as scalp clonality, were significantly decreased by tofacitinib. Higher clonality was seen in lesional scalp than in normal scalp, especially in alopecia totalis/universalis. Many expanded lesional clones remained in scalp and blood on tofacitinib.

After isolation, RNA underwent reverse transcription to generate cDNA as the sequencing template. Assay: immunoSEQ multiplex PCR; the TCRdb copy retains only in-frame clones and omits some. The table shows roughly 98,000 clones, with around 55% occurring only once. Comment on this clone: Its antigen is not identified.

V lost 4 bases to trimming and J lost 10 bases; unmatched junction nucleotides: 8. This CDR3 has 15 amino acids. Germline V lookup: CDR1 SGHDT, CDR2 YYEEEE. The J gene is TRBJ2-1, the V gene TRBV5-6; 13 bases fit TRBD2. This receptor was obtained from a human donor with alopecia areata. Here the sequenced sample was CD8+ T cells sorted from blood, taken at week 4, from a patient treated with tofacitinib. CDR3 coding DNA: TGTGCCAGCAGCGGGACTAGCGGGGTCCACTGGGAGCAGTTCTTC. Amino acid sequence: CASSGTSGVHWEQFF. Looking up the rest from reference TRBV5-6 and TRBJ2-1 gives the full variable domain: DAGVTQSPTHLIKTRGQQVTLRCSPKSGHDTVSWYQQALGQGPQFIFQYYEEEERQRGNFPDRFSGHQFPNYSSELNVNALLLGDSALYLCASSGTSGVHWEQFFGPGTRLTVL.